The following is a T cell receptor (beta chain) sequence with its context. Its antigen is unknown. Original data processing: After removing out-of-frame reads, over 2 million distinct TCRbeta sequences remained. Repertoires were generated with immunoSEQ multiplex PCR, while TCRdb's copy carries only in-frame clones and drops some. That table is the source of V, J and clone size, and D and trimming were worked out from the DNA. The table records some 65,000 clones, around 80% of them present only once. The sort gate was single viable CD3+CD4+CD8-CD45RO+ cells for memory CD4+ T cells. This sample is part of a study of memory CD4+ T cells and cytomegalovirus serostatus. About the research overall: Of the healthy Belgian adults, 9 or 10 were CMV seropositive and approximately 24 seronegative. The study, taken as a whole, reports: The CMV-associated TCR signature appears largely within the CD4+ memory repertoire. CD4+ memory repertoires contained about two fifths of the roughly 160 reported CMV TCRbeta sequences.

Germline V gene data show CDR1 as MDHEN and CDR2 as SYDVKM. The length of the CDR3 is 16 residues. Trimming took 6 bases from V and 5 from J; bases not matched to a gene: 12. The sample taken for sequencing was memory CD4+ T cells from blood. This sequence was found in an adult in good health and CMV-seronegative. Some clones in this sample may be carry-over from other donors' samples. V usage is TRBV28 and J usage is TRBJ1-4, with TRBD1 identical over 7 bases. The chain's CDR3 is CASRPHRQGLNEKLFF. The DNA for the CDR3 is TGTGCCAGCAGACCCCACCGACAGGGCTTAAATGAAAAACTGTTTTTT.